This T cell receptor (beta chain) was sequenced in a study of beta chain features in type 1 diabetes. CD45RO/CCR7/CD25/CD127/CD95/CD27 separated CD4+ naive, central memory, regulatory and stem cell-like memory cells by sorting. This CDR3 comprises 13 residues. Germline loops: CDR1 MNHNS, CDR2 SASEGT. V was clipped by 6 bases and J by 6 bases; unmatched bases: 5. Study observations and caveats: Patients with type 1 diabetes showed fewer VDJ junction insertions and more deletions. Among all four CD4+ subsets, Type 1 diabetes patients had TCRB CDR3s that were moderately but significantly shorter. Across patients, naive, central memory and Treg TCRB repertoires exhibited apparently greater similarity than was observed across healthy donors. Any PCR bias toward short templates would affect both groups alike.

Note on this clone: Its antigen is still unknown.

The entirety of the isolated RNA underwent reverse transcription, so expressed TCRB transcripts were sequenced. Data came from immunoSEQ multiplex PCR; TCRdb stores just in-frame clones and leaves some out. The repertoire includes roughly 400,000 clones, roughly 9.8% of them detected once, and over 0.45% sits in the top ten. The sequencing input was central memory CD4+ T cells from blood. The source is a man aged 30-40 years with type 1 diabetes. The J gene is TRBJ2-1, the V gene TRBV6-1, with 7 bases identical to TRBD1. The CDR3 DNA follows: TGTGCCAGCAGCAGACAGGGAAGCAATGAGCAGTTCTTC. This codes for CASSRQGSNEQFF.